A single count supports the clone carrying this T cell receptor (beta chain). Its antigen is not identified. This may arise from a read error, as a much more abundant clone is one base away. The sample is drawn from a study of T-cell reconstitution after alpha-beta-depleted transplantation in children. Points from the study as a whole: There were some patients whose high TCRbeta diversity at day 60 came from surviving recipient T cells and thymic progenitors. Newly produced T cells mostly accounted for T-cell counts and diversity one year post-transplant. Expanded graft clones numbering several hundred reportedly gave rise to alpha-beta T cells about two months after transplant.

The length of the CDR3 is 15 residues. Trimming at V came to 6 bases and at J to 2 bases, leaving 9 bases not matched to a gene. The TCRbeta library incorporated unique molecular identifiers. MiXCR, run by TCRdb on the PCR reads, gives a single entry per CDR3 protein. The data show 700,000 or so distinct CDR3 sequences, with about an eighth seen just once and 0.79% held by the top ten. This sample comprised PBMCs, obtained before TCRalphabeta/CD19-depleted stem cell transplant. The rearrangement uses TRBV12-3 or TRBV12-4 and TRBJ2-7; 8 bases match TRBD1. This receptor was obtained from a girl aged 2 to 10 with congenital amegakaryocytic thrombocytopenia, due to receive a stem cell transplant. The CDR3 loop reads CASSPDRGKTYEQYF. The CDR3, as DNA: TGTGCCAGCAGCCCCGACAGGGGAAAAACCTACGAGCAGTACTTC.